Listed below are T cell receptor beta chains from one sample, sequenced in a study of T cells in Graves' hyperthyroidism and ophthalmopathy. TCRdb independently ran MiXCR on the multiplex PCR reads; one entry per CDR3 protein. The table includes roughly 800,000 distinct CDR3 sequences, roughly 40% detected once. Sequencing was done on a sample of blood. These receptors were obtained from a man aged 18 to 35 with Graves' hyperthyroidism. The CDR3 runs from the conserved cysteine through the conserved F or W. A D gene is named only where the DNA matches it firmly. Clone size is given for some rows only: seen once, a few or many times, or a class if the clone is expanded.

d_call	v_call	clone_size	j_call	cdr3_nt	cdr3_aa
-	TRBV6-6	few	TRBJ1-1	TGTGCCAGCAGTGACCAGGGTGAAGCTTTCTTT	CASSDQGEAFF
-	TRBV20-1	many	TRBJ2-6	TGCAGTGCGACCAGGGGCTCTGGGGCCAACGTCCTGACTTTC	CSATRGSGANVLTF
-	TRBV4-1	-	TRBJ1-2	TGCGCCAGCAGCCAAGAGAGAAAAAAGGGGAACTACACCTTC	CASSQERKKGNYTF
-	TRBV29-1	many	TRBJ1-1	TGCAGCGCTTTGGCAGACACTGAAGCTTTCTTT	CSALADTEAFF
TRBD1	TRBV5-6	few	TRBJ1-2	TGTGCCAGCAGCCACACCGGGACAGGGAAAGGCTACACCTTC	CASSHTGTGKGYTF
-	TRBV15	many	TRBJ2-5	TGTGCCACCAGCAGTGGAGTAGTCAGAAAAGAGACCCAGTACTTC	CATSSGVVRKETQYF
-	TRBV2	many	TRBJ1-2	TGTGCCAGCAGTTACCACTATGGCTACACCTTC	CASSYHYGYTF
-	TRBV10-3	-	TRBJ2-7	TGTGCCATCAGTTCGAGGCGATACGAGCAGTACTTC	CAISSRRYEQYF
TRBD1	TRBV2	-	TRBJ1-4	TGTGCCAGCAGTGCAGGGGGTGGACGAAAACTGTTTTTT	CASSAGGGRKLFF
TRBD1	TRBV2	-	TRBJ1-6	TGTGCCAGCAGTGGGACAGGGAGTACTTCACCCCTCCACTTT	CASSGTGSTSPLHF
-	TRBV19	many	TRBJ2-2	TGTGCCAGCAGCTCTACAGGGACCGGGGAGCTGTTTTTT	CASSSTGTGELFF
-	TRBV9	many	TRBJ1-2	TGTGCCAGCAGCGTAGAAGGAGGGGCCTATGGCTACACCTTC	CASSVEGGAYGYTF
-	TRBV7-2	once	TRBJ1-3	TGTGCCAGCAGTGACCCCGCGAGGGTCTCTGGAAACACCATATATTTT	CASSDPARVSGNTIYF
-	TRBV29-1	many	TRBJ2-7	TGCAGCGTTAGCTCCCGGGACCAAACCTACGAGCAGTACTTC	CSVSSRDQTYEQYF
TRBD2	TRBV20-1	few	TRBJ2-7	TGCAGTGCTCCTTTAGCGGGGCGCTCCTACGAGCAGTACTTC	CSAPLAGRSYEQYF
TRBD2	TRBV20-1	once	TRBJ2-5	TGCAGTGCTGGACAGCGGGGGGGGGTCCAAGAGACCCAGTACTTC	CSAGQRGGVQETQYF
TRBD1	TRBV19	many	TRBJ2-7	TGTGCCAGTAGTACTCCGACAGGGAGATACGAGCAGTACTTC	CASSTPTGRYEQYF
-	TRBV19	many	TRBJ1-5	TGTGCCAGTAGTATCGCGGTCGGCAATCAGCCCCAGCATTTT	CASSIAVGNQPQHF
-	TRBV12-3/TRBV12-4	few	TRBJ1-5	TGTGCCAGCAGTTACGTCCAAGAGAATCAGCCCCAGCATTTT	CASSYVQENQPQHF
-	TRBV20-1	-	TRBJ2-7	TGCAGTGCTAGGTGGCAGGGACGGACCTACGAGCAGTACTTC	CSARWQGRTYEQYF
-	TRBV9	-	TRBJ1-1	TGTGCCAGCAGCGTTCTAGCGGGGAGTACTGAAGCTTTCTTT	CASSVLAGSTEAFF
-	TRBV9	-	TRBJ2-5	TGTGCCAGCAGCGTCCCCCCCACAGAGACCCAGTACTTC	CASSVPPTETQYF
TRBD1	TRBV10-3	many	TRBJ1-2	TGTGCCATCAGTGAGGACAGGGGAGCTGGCTACACCTTC	CAISEDRGAGYTF
-	TRBV6-5	-	TRBJ1-5	TGTGCCAGCAGTTCCGAAAGGGGGACCTATAGCAATCAGCCCCAGCATTTT	CASSSERGTYSNQPQHF
-	TRBV2	-	TRBJ2-3	TGTGCCAGCAGTGAATTCTTCCCAGATACGCAGTATTTT	CASSEFFPDTQYF